The clone carrying this TCR beta chain was seen at least ten times. Its antigen is as yet unknown. TCRdb re-derived calls from the 5' RACE reads in MiXCR, one entry per CDR3 protein. The sample includes about 48,000 distinct CDR3 sequences, about 5.8% of them seen just once. The time point denotes: sample taken at primary tumor resection. No cell sorting; template was whole RNA from tumor, lung tissue or PBMC. This sample stems from a study of spatial heterogeneity in lung cancer. Whole-study context: Consistent detection of more beta-chain than alpha-chain sequences was observed. Combinations of a unique TCR and a UMI were tallied in raw reads, and on average each appeared more than ten times.

Study-wide results and caveats: Resection saw ubiquitous expanded tumor TCRs appear in blood more than follow-up did.

Germline values: CDR1 MDHEN, CDR2 SYDVKM. Trimming stripped 6 bases from V and 4 bases from J, with 16 bases between. The CDR3 runs 14 residues. The TCR sequence derives from a male donor with early-stage non-small cell lung cancer. The chain carries TRBV28 and TRBJ2-7, with unresolved D. Sample: PBMCs, taken at surgery. The CDR3 protein is CASSQKGVRYEQYF. The CDR3 DNA follows: TGTGCCAGCAGCCAGAAGGGTGTTAGGTACGAGCAGTACTTC. Based on the CDR3 plus reference TRBV28 and TRBJ2-7, the full variable domain is DVKVTQSSRYLVKRTGEKVFLECVQDMDHENMFWYRQDPGLGLRLIYFSYDVKMKEKGDIPEGYSVSREKKERFSLILESASTNQTSMYLCASSQKGVRYEQYFGPGTRLTVT.